Listed here are 30 T cell receptor beta chains from one sample, sequenced in a study of blood T cell repertoires in COVID-19. The protocol was immunoSEQ multiplex PCR, while the TCRdb copy is restricted to in-frame clones and leaves out a portion. Among approximately 480,000 clones, 80% to 90% were seen once, and the ten largest hold roughly 0.9%. Sequencing used peripheral blood. All receptors come from a man aged 18 to 29 with COVID-19, enrolled during active disease.

The J gene is TRBJ2-2, the V gene TRBV19, with D possibly being TRBD1 (6 bases). Deletions cut 3 bases from V and 9 bases from J, with 8 bases between. The CDR3 has 12 amino acids. Germline CDR1 reads LNHDA; CDR2 reads SQIVND (reference sequence). CDR3 loop: CASSIQGWELFF. The CDR3 bases are TGTGCCAGTAGTATTCAGGGGTGGGAGCTGTTTTTT.

This clone has just a few counts. The V gene is TRBV4-1, the J gene TRBJ2-7, with D possibly being TRBD2 (5 bases). Between the trimmed V and J ends, which lost 1 base and 5 bases, there was a span of 18 bases. CDR1 MGHRA and CDR2 YSYEKL come from the germline V gene. The CDR3 covers 16 residues. This CDR3 is CASSQANVRVLDEQYF. CDR3 in DNA: TGCGCCAGCAGCCAAGCCAATGTGCGGGTACTGGACGAGCAGTACTTC.

The chain couples TRBV5-1 to TRBJ2-7, with D possibly being TRBD1 (6 bases). Trimming shortened V by 0 bases and J by 0 bases, and 7 bases separated the two germline ends. From germline, CDR1 is SGHRS and CDR2 YFSETQ. This CDR3 is built from 14 residues. The DNA for the CDR3 is TGCGCCAGCAGCTTGGGGGACACCTCCTACGAGCAGTACTTC. Its protein is CASSLGDTSYEQYF.

The V gene is TRBV5-4, the J gene TRBJ1-4; 10 positions match TRBD1. The junction had 4 bases not matched to a gene; V was cut back by 3 bases and J by 8 bases. The CDR3 spans 14 residues. The germline CDR1 and CDR2 sequences are SGHNT and YYREEE (reference sequence). The CDR3: CASSSTGGAEKLFF. The CDR3 DNA follows: TGTGCCAGCAGCTCGACAGGGGGCGCAGAAAAACTGTTTTTT.

This clone was observed once. V is TRBV5-1 and J is TRBJ2-1, with 7 nucleotides matching TRBD1. Germline CDR1 and CDR2: SGHRS and YFSETQ. The J segment lost 2 bases and the V segment lost 4 bases, leaving 9 bases of the junction unmatched. This CDR3 is built from 16 residues. This CDR3 reads CASSTTTGHTYNEQFF. The CDR3 DNA reads TGCGCCAGCAGCACCACGACAGGGCACACCTACAATGAGCAGTTCTTC.

This clone was counted once. The rearrangement joins TRBV5-1 to TRBJ2-2; 8 nucleotides match TRBD2. V trimming: 2 bases; J trimming: 1 base; junction bases outside the gene matches: 1. Germline CDR1 SGHRS, CDR2 YFSETQ. The CDR3 has 15 residues. The CDR3 region has the DNA TGCGCCAGCAGCTTTAGCGGGGAGAACACCGGGGAGCTGTTTTTT. Translating it yields CASSFSGENTGELFF.

The V call is TRBV3-1 (or the pseudogene TRBV3-2), the J call TRBJ2-1; D unresolved. Germline V gene lookup returns CDR1 LGHDT and CDR2 YNNKEL (reference sequence). The V and J ends lost 0 bases and 4 bases respectively, with 7 bases between them. CDR3 length: 14 amino acids. This chain's CDR3 is CASSQDNRYNEQFF. The CDR3 bases are TGTGCCAGCAGCCAAGATAACAGATACAATGAGCAGTTCTTC.

This chain joins TRBV9 and TRBJ2-5; D perhaps matches TRBD2 (6 bases). V gave up 0 bases and J gave up 4 bases, with 10 bases separating them. Germline lookup yields CDR1 SGDLS and CDR2 YYNGEE. The CDR3 spans 14 residues. The chain's CDR3 is CASSVAEGRETQYF. The DNA of the CDR3 is TGTGCCAGCAGCGTAGCGGAGGGGAGAGAGACCCAGTACTTC.

The chain combines TRBV4-1 with TRBJ2-1, with D perhaps matching TRBD2 (5 bases). Looked up from germline, CDR1 is MGHRA and CDR2 is YSYEKL. Trimming took off 0 bases at V and 10 bases at J, with 7 bases between the two ends. This CDR3 is built from 12 residues. DNA of the CDR3: TGCGCCAGCAGCCAAGATCGAGGGGAGCAGTTCTTC. Protein sequence: CASSQDRGEQFF.

This chain joins TRBV27 and TRBJ2-1, with D tentatively TRBD2 (6 bases). There are 13 residues in the CDR3. The V gene lost 3 bases and the J gene lost 7 bases, with 10 bases spanning the gap. CDR1 is MNHEY, CDR2 SMNVEV, per germline (reference sequence). In DNA form, the CDR3 reads TGTGCCAGCAGTTTCGCAGGAGGGAATGAGCAGTTCTTC. This codes for CASSFAGGNEQFF.

In its sample, this clone was seen once. The J gene is TRBJ2-3, the V gene TRBV29-1; D is uncertain. The germline V gene has CDR1 SQVTM and CDR2 ANQGSEA. Trimming took off 1 base at V and 5 bases at J, with 7 bases between the two ends. CDR3 length equals 12 residues. The CDR3 DNA follows: TGCAGCGTTGAAGCCAACAAAGATACGCAGTATTTT. It is translated as CSVEANKDTQYF.

The chain recombines TRBV6-5 with TRBJ2-3, with D perhaps TRBD1 (5 bases). Germline values: CDR1 MNHEY, CDR2 SVGAGI. V was cut by 5 bases and J by 4 bases, with 16 bases left in between. This CDR3 region has 15 residues. DNA for the CDR3: TGTGCCAGCAGTAGGGGCCCCCCCGGCCCAGATACGCAGTATTTT. Amino acids: CASSRGPPGPDTQYF.

This clone came up a few times. V is TRBV5-4 and J is TRBJ2-1; 9 positions agree with TRBD2. In germline, CDR1 is SGHNT, CDR2 YYREEE (reference sequence). V shed 0 bases, J shed 1 base, and the junction held 2 bases outside the gene matches. The CDR3 runs 16 residues. In nucleotides, the CDR3 is TGTGCCAGCAGCTTGGGTAGCGGGGGTTCCTACAATGAGCAGTTCTTC. Protein product: CASSLGSGGSYNEQFF.

The V gene is TRBV9, the J gene TRBJ1-1; tentatively, D is TRBD1 (5 bases). CDR3 length: 15 residues. V lost 1 base to trimming and J lost 3 bases, with 13 bases between them. Germline V gene lookup returns CDR1 SGDLS and CDR2 YYNGEE. This CDR3 is CASSVLTRGDTEAFF. The CDR3 coding sequence is TGTGCCAGCAGCGTATTAACGCGGGGGGACACTGAAGCTTTCTTT.

CDR3 DNA sequence: TGTGCCAGCAGTTACTCGACCGGGGTCGGTGAGCAGTTCTTC. This sequence encodes CASSYSTGVGEQFF. V gene TRBV6-5 combines with J gene TRBJ2-1, with D tentatively TRBD2 (5 bases). Trimming shortened V by 0 bases and J by 9 bases, and 12 bases separated the two germline ends. This CDR3 has 14 amino acids. The germline CDR1 and CDR2 sequences are MNHEY and SVGAGI.

This clone was counted between two and nine times. The chain couples TRBV5-1 to TRBJ2-3; 7 positions agree with TRBD2. The V gene end was trimmed by 5 bases and the J gene end by 0 bases; junction bases not matched to a gene: 6. The CDR3 length is 15 residues. Germline CDR1 SGHRS, CDR2 YFSETQ. The chain's CDR3 is CASRRLASSTDTQYF. The DNA of the CDR3 is TGCGCCAGCAGGCGACTAGCCTCTAGCACAGATACGCAGTATTTT.

The chain uses TRBV12-3 or TRBV12-4 and TRBJ1-2; D not certain. The CDR3 extends over 12 amino acids. Trimming left V 5 bases short and J 6 bases short, with 10 bases between. The CDR3 DNA sequence: TGTGCCAGCAGTCTAGTCGTAAATGGCTACACCTTC. It specifies CASSLVVNGYTF.

This clone appeared a single time. CDR3 coding DNA: TGTGCCAGCTCACTCGGTACTAGCGGGACAGATACGCAGTATTTT. Amino acid sequence: CASSLGTSGTDTQYF. The chain couples TRBV18 to TRBJ2-3; 9 bases are a match to TRBD2. CDR3 length: 15 amino acids. Germline CDR1 KGHSH, CDR2 LQKENI. The ends lost 4 bases at V and 3 bases at J; junction bases unmatched: 5.

This rearrangement joins TRBV18 to TRBJ1-4; no clear D. The V end lost 3 bases, the J end lost 5 bases, and 16 bases lay between the germline ends. The CDR3 is 16 residues long. The germline CDR1 and CDR2 sequences are KGHSH and LQKENI. The chain's CDR3 is CASSPASFGTNEKLFF. The CDR3 DNA reads TGTGCCAGCTCACCGGCTAGTTTCGGAACAAATGAAAAACTGTTTTTT.

The chain is built from TRBV13 and TRBJ2-5; 9 bases line up with TRBD2. CDR1 and CDR2 (germline): PRHDT, FYEKMQ (reference sequence). The CDR3 loop spans 17 amino acids. Unmatched junction bases numbered 12, after V lost 5 bases and J lost 2 bases. Here the CDR3 DNA reads TGTGCCAGCAGCCCCGAATGGGCTAGCGGGAAACAAGAGACCCAGTACTTC. Translation gives CASSPEWASGKQETQYF. Drawing the rest from reference TRBV13 and TRBJ2-5, the complete variable domain is AAGVIQSPRHLIKEKRETATLKCYPIPRHDTVYWYQQGPGQDPQFLISFYEKMQSDKGSIPDRFSAQQFSDYHSELNMSSLELGDSALYFCASSPEWASGKQETQYFGPGTRLLVL.

This sequence joins TRBV12-3 or TRBV12-4 and TRBJ1-2; maybe TRBD1 (5 bases). V was shortened by 3 bases and J by 5 bases, with 7 bases between the two germline ends. The CDR3 totals 12 residues. CDR3 amino acids: CASSFPGYGYTF. CDR3 in DNA: TGTGCCAGCAGTTTCCCAGGGTATGGCTACACCTTC.

The chain combines TRBV11-2 with TRBJ2-7, with 7 bases matching TRBD1. CDR3 length: 15 residues. Trimming cost V 2 bases and J 5 bases; bases outside gene matches: 9. CDR1 and CDR2 from the germline V gene are SGHAT and FQNNGV. In nucleotides, the CDR3 is TGTGCCAGCAGCTTAATCTGGACAGGTAGCCACGAGCAGTACTTC. Its protein is CASSLIWTGSHEQYF.

The count of this clone is one. The chain employs TRBV12-3 or TRBV12-4 and TRBJ2-5; D is possibly TRBD1 (6 bases). The germline V and J ends were trimmed by 7 bases and 2 bases, with 11 bases remaining between them. CDR3 length: 13 amino acids. CDR3 amino acids: CASTRTAQETQYF. The CDR3 coding sequence is TGTGCCAGCACCCGGACAGCGCAAGAGACCCAGTACTTC.

The chain combines TRBV6-5 with TRBJ2-3; no clear D gene. V lost 5 bases and J 0 bases, leaving 9 bases between the germline ends. CDR1 is MNHEY, CDR2 SVGAGI, per germline. The CDR3 loop spans 14 amino acids. The CDR3: CASSPLTSTDTQYF. The CDR3 DNA sequence: TGTGCCAGCAGTCCACTTACCAGCACAGATACGCAGTATTTT.

The V gene is TRBV5-4, the J gene TRBJ1-1, with 9 bases lining up with TRBD1. The J segment lost 1 base and the V segment lost 4 bases, leaving 5 bases of the junction unmatched. CDR3 length: 15 residues. Germline CDR1 and CDR2: SGHNT and YYREEE (reference sequence). Here the CDR3 reads CASSPPGQGNTEAFF. CDR3 nucleotide sequence: TGTGCCAGCAGCCCCCCGGGACAGGGGAACACTGAAGCTTTCTTT. Full variable domain (missing parts from reference TRBV5-4 and TRBJ1-1): ETGVTQSPTHLIKTRGQQVTLRCSSQSGHNTVSWYQQALGQGPQFIFQYYREEENGRGNFPPRFSGLQFPNYSSELNVNALELDDSALYLCASSPPGQGNTEAFFGQGTRLTVV.

This clone occurred once. V usage is TRBV27 and J usage is TRBJ1-2, with D possibly being TRBD1 (6 bases). Per the germline V gene, CDR1 is MNHEY and CDR2 is SMNVEV (reference sequence). The CDR3 is 14 residues long. Between the trimmed V and J ends, which lost 0 bases and 6 bases, there was a span of 11 bases. In nucleotides, the CDR3 is TGTGCCAGCAGTTTATCGGACACAGGGCATGGCTACACCTTC. Protein product: CASSLSDTGHGYTF.

V usage is TRBV6-5 and J usage is TRBJ1-2; D is perhaps TRBD1 (6 bases). Germline loops: CDR1 MNHEY, CDR2 SVGAGI. The CDR3 spans 14 residues. The V end lost 3 bases, the J end lost 4 bases, and 12 bases lay between the germline ends. DNA of the CDR3: TGTGCCAGCAGTTATACAGGGCGAAGCTATGGCTACACCTTC. It specifies CASSYTGRSYGYTF.

In nucleotides, the CDR3 is TGTGCCAGCAGTTACTCGGAGCGGGAGGACTTCCACGAGCAGTACTTC. This sequence encodes CASSYSEREDFHEQYF. The chain employs TRBV6-5 and TRBJ2-7; 9 positions agree with TRBD2. J gave up 5 bases and V 0 bases, and 8 bases lay outside the gene matches. The germline gives CDR1 MNHEY, CDR2 SVGAGI. The CDR3 contains 16 residues.

This chain uses TRBV7-9 with TRBJ2-7; 12 bases align to TRBD2. The CDR3 runs 15 residues. V trimming: 5 bases; J trimming: 3 bases; junction bases outside the gene matches: 5. Germline assignment: CDR1 SEHNR and CDR2 FQNEAQ (reference sequence). As DNA, the CDR3 is TGTGCCAGCAGCCCGACTAGCGGGGGTTTCTACGAGCAGTACTTC. Translated, it gives CASSPTSGGFYEQYF.

The rearrangement uses TRBV3-1 (or the pseudogene TRBV3-2) and TRBJ2-2; 10 bases are shared with TRBD2. Trimming removed 1 base from V and 1 base from J; junction bases left unmatched: 6. This CDR3 has 18 residues. The V gene's germline CDR1 is LGHDT and CDR2 YNNKEL (reference sequence). CDR3: CASSQVLSGGQNTGELFF. The CDR3 DNA follows: TGTGCCAGCAGCCAAGTGCTTAGCGGGGGGCAGAACACCGGGGAGCTGTTTTTT.